The clone carrying this T cell receptor (beta chain) was recorded a few times. This specimen belongs to a study of control samples from healthy donors and cancer patients. The junction had 8 bases not matched to a gene; V was cut back by 6 bases and J by 4 bases. The CDR3 extends over 16 amino acids. Germline V gives CDR1 MNHEY, CDR2 SMNVEV (reference sequence). Method: immunoSEQ multiplex PCR; TCRdb's copy keeps in-frame clones and lacks some. The table has 77,000 or so clones, roughly nine tenths seen once; the top ten hold around 14%. V gene TRBV27 combines with J gene TRBJ1-5; 11 nucleotides agree with TRBD1. The TCR comes from a man aged 25-45 years in good health. The sample taken for sequencing was blood. The CDR3: CASRPTRDRGNQPQHF. DNA for the CDR3: TGTGCCAGCAGGCCCACCCGGGACAGGGGGAATCAGCCCCAGCATTTT.